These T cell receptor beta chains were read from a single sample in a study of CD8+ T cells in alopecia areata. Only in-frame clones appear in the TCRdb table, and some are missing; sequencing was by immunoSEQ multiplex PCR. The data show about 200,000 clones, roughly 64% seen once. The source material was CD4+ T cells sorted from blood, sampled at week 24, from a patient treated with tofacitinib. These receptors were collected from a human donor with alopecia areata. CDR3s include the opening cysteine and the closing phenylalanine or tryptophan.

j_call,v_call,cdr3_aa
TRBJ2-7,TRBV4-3,CASSQRRQSEQYF
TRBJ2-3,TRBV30,CAWSPPRGLAGGDTQYF
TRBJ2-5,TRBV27,CASSRRGKETQYF
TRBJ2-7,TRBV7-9,CASSPDRAPYEQYF
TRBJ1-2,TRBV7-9,CASSLAAAKTGDGYTF
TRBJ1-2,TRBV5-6,CASSSQGFGYTF
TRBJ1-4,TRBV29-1,CSVEGDGAKLFF
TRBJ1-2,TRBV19,CASSAGRPAMKNTF
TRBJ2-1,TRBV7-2,CASRAASGSSYNEQFF
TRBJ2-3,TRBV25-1,CASSEGQGVDTQYF
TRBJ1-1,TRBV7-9,CASRGKGGRVEAFF
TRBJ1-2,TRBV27,CASRGTGAGYGYTF
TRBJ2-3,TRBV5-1,CASSSRATGGTDTQYF
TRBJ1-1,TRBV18,CASSQYREGDTEAFF
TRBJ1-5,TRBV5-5,CASSFRTGRQPQHF
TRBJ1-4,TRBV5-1,CASSFTHRANEKLFF
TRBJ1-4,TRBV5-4,CASRKGQGGEKLFF
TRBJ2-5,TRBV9,CASSSSGLAGGETQYF
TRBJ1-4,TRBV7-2,CASSLFVGEKLFF
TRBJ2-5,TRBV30,CAWEESGSQETQYF
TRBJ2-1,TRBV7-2,CASGLAGAYNEQFF
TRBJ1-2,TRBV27,CASSLGPNYGYTF
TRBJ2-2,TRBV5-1,CASSRQGATGELFF
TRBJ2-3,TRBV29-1,CSAGTSGSADTQYF
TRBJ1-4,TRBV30,CAFGRSATNEKLFF
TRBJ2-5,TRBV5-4,CASRPSTNQETQYF
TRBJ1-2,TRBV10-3,CAISESGREEGYTF
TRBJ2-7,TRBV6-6,CASSPGTSLGEQYF
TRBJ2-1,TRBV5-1,CASSLDSYNEQFF
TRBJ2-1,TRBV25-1,CASSEDRDKQFF
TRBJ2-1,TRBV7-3,CASSLETGNEQFF
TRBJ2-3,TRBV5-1,CASSLRIGPSTDTQYF
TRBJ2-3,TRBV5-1,CASSPSIAGDPFSTDTQYF
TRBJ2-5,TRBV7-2,CASSLGTRQETQYF
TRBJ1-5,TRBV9,CASSVGQSNQPQHF
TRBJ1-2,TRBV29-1,CSGRQGEDGYTF
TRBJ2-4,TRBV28,CASSPRTAKTANYKNIQYF
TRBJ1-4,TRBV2,CASSLGTGAEKLFF
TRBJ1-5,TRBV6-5,CASRTDQNQPQHF
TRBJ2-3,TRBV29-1,CSVEEQGTDTQYF
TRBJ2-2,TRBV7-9,CASSLVGTPGELFF
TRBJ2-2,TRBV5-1,CASSLAGTGELFF
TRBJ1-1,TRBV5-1,CASSSGEVAFF
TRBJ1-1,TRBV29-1,CSVNPGGTEAFF
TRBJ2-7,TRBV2,CATTGSYEQYF
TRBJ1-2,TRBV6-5,CASSETGRYGYTF
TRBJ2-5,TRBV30,CAWSLAEETQYF
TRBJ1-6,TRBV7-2,CASSLVRRANSPLHF